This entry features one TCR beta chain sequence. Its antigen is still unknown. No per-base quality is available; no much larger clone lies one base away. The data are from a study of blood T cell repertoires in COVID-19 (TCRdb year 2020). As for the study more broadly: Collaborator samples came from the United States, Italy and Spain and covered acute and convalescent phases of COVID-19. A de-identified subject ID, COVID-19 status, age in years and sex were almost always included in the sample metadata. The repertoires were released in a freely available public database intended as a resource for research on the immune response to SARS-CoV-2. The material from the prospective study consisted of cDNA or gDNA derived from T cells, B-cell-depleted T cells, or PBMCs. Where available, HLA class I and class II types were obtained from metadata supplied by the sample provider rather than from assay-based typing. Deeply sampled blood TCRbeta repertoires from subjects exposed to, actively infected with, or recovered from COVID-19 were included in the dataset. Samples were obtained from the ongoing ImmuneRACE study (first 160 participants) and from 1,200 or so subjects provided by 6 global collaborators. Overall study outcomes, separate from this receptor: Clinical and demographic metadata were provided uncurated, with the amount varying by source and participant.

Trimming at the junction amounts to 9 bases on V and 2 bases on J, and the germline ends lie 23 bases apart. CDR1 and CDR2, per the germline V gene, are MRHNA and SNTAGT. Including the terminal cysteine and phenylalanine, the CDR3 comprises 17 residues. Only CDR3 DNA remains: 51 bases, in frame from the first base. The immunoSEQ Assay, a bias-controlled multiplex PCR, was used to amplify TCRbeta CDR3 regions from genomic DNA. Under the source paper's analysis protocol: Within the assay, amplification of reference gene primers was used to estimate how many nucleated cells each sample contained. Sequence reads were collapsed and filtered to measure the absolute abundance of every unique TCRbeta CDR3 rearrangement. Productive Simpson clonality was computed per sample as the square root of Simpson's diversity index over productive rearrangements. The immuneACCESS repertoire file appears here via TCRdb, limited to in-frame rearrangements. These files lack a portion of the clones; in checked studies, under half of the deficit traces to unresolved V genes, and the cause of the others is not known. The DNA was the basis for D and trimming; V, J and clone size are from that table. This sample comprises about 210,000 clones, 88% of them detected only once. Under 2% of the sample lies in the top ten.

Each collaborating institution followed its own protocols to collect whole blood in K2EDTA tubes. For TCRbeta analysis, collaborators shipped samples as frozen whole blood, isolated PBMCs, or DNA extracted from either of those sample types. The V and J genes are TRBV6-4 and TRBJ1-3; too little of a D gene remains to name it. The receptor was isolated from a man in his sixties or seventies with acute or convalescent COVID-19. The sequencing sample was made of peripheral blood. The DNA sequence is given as TGTGCCAGGACCTCGGTATCGGGGATTCGACCTGGAAACACCATATATTTT. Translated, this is CARTSVSGIRPGNTIYF.